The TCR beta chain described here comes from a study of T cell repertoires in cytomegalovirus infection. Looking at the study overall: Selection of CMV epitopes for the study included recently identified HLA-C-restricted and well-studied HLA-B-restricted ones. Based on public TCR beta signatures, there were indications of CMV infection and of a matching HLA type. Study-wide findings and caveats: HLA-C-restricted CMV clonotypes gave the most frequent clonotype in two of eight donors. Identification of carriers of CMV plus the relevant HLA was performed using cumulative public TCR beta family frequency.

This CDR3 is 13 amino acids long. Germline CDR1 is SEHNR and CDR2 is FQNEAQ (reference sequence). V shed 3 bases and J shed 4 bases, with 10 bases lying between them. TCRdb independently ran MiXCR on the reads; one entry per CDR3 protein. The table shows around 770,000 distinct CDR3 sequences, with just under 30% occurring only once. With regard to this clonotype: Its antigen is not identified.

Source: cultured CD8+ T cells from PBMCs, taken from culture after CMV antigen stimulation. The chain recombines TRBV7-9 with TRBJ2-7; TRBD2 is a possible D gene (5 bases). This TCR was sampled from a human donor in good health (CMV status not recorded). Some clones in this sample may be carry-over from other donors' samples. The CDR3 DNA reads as TGTGCCAGCAGCTTCAAAGAGGGATACGAGCAGTACTTC. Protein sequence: CASSFKEGYEQYF.